Below are 10 T cell receptor beta chains sequenced from a single sample in a study of T-cell reconstitution after alpha-beta-depleted transplantation in children. Library preparation (for TCRbeta) was performed with unique molecular identifiers. TCRdb used MiXCR to reprocess the PCR reads, holding one entry per CDR3 protein. The table has some 460,000 distinct CDR3 sequences, about 16% seen once. Sequencing was performed on PBMCs, mostly from graft donor cells, taken 360 days after TCRalphabeta/CD19-depleted stem cell transplant. These TCRs come from a boy in the first two years of life who had a stem cell transplant for Wiskott-Aldrich syndrome, so the T cells may come from the graft donor.

This clonotype showed up just a few times. The chain employs TRBV5-1 and TRBJ2-3, with D hard to call. Trimming removed 0 bases from V and 2 bases from J, with 10 bases in between. The CDR3 is 15 amino acids. CDR1 and CDR2 from the germline V gene are SGHRS and YFSETQ. The CDR3, as DNA: TGCGCCAGCAGCTTGGATGCTCAACCCACAGATACGCAGTATTTT. Translating it yields CASSLDAQPTDTQYF.

The V gene is TRBV2, the J gene TRBJ2-1; no definite D call. Germline CDR1 reads SNHLY; CDR2 reads FYNNEI. Trimming took 6 bases from V and 0 from J, leaving 9 bases between them. This CDR3 comprises 14 residues. The CDR3 spells CASRKGSSYNEQFF. CDR3 nucleotides: TGTGCCAGCAGGAAGGGCAGCTCCTACAATGAGCAGTTCTTC.

This clonotype showed up just a few times. The chain recombines TRBV12-3 or TRBV12-4 with TRBJ2-5, with 11 bases that match TRBD1. This CDR3 has 16 amino acids. J gave up 3 bases and V 4 bases, and 7 bases lay outside the gene matches. In nucleotides, the CDR3 is TGTGCCAGCAGTTCACCGGGACAGGGGGGAGAAGAGACCCAGTACTTC. Residues: CASSSPGQGGEETQYF.

This chain connects TRBV5-1 to TRBJ2-5; D may be TRBD2 (6 bases). Germline V gene sequence: CDR1 SGHRS, CDR2 YFSETQ. This CDR3 is 16 amino acids long. V lost 1 base and J lost 5, with 18 bases in between. As DNA, the CDR3 is TGCGCCAGCAGCTTGCTCCTGGGGACTCCGATTGAGACCCAGTACTTC. It encodes CASSLLLGTPIETQYF.

The V gene is TRBV30, the J gene TRBJ2-3; D is ambiguous. With 3 bases removed from V and 5 bases from J, the gap between germline ends came to 6 bases. The germline CDR1 and CDR2 sequences are GTSNPN and SVGIG (reference sequence). This CDR3 has 11 residues. The CDR3 DNA reads as TGTGCCTGGAGCATAAAAGATACGCAGTATTTT. This translates into CAWSIKDTQYF.

This clonotype was recorded many times. Written as DNA, the CDR3 is TGTGCCAGCAGACGTCGACAGTCCGACTACAATGAGCAGTTCTTC. It translates to CASRRRQSDYNEQFF. V usage is TRBV2 and J usage is TRBJ2-1, with D possibly TRBD1 on 5 matching bases. The CDR3 extends over 15 amino acids. V was trimmed by 6 bases and J by 3 bases, leaving 15 bases between them. Germline V gene data show CDR1 as SNHLY and CDR2 as FYNNEI.

Ten or more counts support this clonotype. This sequence joins TRBV10-2 and TRBJ2-3, with unresolved D. Between the trimmed V and J ends, which lost 1 base and 3 bases, there was a span of 11 bases. The CDR3 extends over 15 amino acids. Germline CDR1 reads WSHSY; CDR2 reads SAAADI. The DNA for the CDR3 is TGCGCCAGCAGTGAGTGGGCCCGTGGTACAGATACGCAGTATTTT. Amino acids: CASSEWARGTDTQYF.

This clonotype showed up just a few times. The chain combines TRBV20-1 with TRBJ1-2, with unresolved D. Germline-derived CDR1 and CDR2 are DFQATT and SNEGSKA (reference sequence). Trimming took off 0 bases at V and 5 bases at J, with 13 bases between the two ends. CDR3 length equals 14 residues. In DNA, the CDR3 is TGCAGTGCTAGAGATGACCAACGCGCTTATGGCTACACCTTC. This sequence encodes CSARDDQRAYGYTF.

This clonotype was counted only a few times. The rearrangement links TRBV14 to TRBJ1-5, with D unclear. This CDR3 comprises 17 residues. V lost 0 bases and J 5 bases, leaving 17 bases between the germline ends. Germline loops: CDR1 SGHDN, CDR2 FVKESK. DNA for the CDR3: TGTGCCAGCAGCCAAGATCCTGGGCGGACCTACTATCAGCCCCAGCATTTT. The encoded protein is CASSQDPGRTYYQPQHF.

V and J are TRBV10-3 and TRBJ1-2; D is possibly TRBD1 (5 bases). The germline gives CDR1 ENHRY, CDR2 SYGVKD. The CDR3 length is 15 residues. V gave up 7 bases and J gave up 0 bases, with 15 bases separating them. The CDR3 DNA reads TGTGCCATCACTCTGGACATGCTAGCTAACTATGGCTACACCTTC. Translation gives CAITLDMLANYGYTF.